The sequence of this TCR beta chain was determined in a study of early T cells in non-severe SARS-CoV-2 infection. About the study: Chains were not paired, and sequencing was done on bulk RNA from unsorted whole blood. General study findings and limits: In VDJdb matching, anti-spike CD8 responses were favored while private and CD4 specificities went missing.

Unique molecular identifiers tagged individual cDNA molecules. MiXCR, run by TCRdb on the 5' RACE reads, gives a single entry per CDR3 protein. The profile shows 68,000 or so distinct CDR3 sequences, about a tenth of them singletons. This clonotype was picked up a small number of times. Its antigen remains unidentified. This CDR3 has 14 amino acids. Germline V gene lookup returns CDR1 WNHNN and CDR2 SYGVQD (reference sequence). The V and J ends lost 4 bases and 6 bases, in that order; junction bases with no gene match: 4. The gene calls are TRBV10-1 and TRBJ2-1; 9 bases map to TRBD2. This receptor was identified in an adult who was a healthcare worker with PCR-confirmed SARS-CoV-2 infection or an uninfected control (not recorded which). Sample: whole blood. The CDR3 DNA sequence: TGCGCCAGCAGTGTAGCGGGAGTGGGCAATGAGCAGTTCTTC. Translated, it gives CASSVAGVGNEQFF.